The 25 T cell receptor beta chains presented below share a single source sample, sequenced in a study of shared clonotypes between healthy human individuals. Repertoires were generated with immunoSEQ multiplex PCR, while TCRdb's copy carries only in-frame clones and drops some. The sample gives approximately 1.1 million clones, around three quarters of which show up once; approximately 0.52% is in the top ten. Sequences were obtained from memory CD4+ T cells from PBMCs. Described subset: CD45RA-negative fraction. The origin of the receptors is a man aged 18 to 35 in good health. Some clones in this sample may be carry-over from other donors' samples.

The chain uses TRBV9 and TRBJ2-5; the D is unclear. The germline CDR1 and CDR2 sequences are SGDLS and YYNGEE. This CDR3 has 15 residues. V was trimmed by 0 bases and J by 5 bases, leaving 14 bases between them. As DNA, the CDR3 is TGTGCCAGCAGCGTAGCCAGCTCCTCGTTGGAGACCCAGTACTTC. Encoded protein: CASSVASSSLETQYF.

J is TRBJ1-2 and V is TRBV6-5, with 8 bases aligning to TRBD1. Germline V CDR1 and CDR2: MNHEY, SVGAGI. The CDR3 is 14 residues long. Trimming removed 5 bases from V and 4 bases from J; junction bases left unmatched: 6. In nucleotides, the CDR3 is TGTGCCAGCAGTCTGGACAGGGTGGTCTATGGCTACACCTTC. As protein: CASSLDRVVYGYTF.

CDR3 residues: CASSLPLGNEQFF. In DNA, the CDR3 is TGTGCCAGCAGTTTACCTCTCGGCAATGAGCAGTTCTTC. V and J are TRBV28 and TRBJ2-1; D remains unclear. Trimming stripped 2 bases from V and 6 bases from J, with 8 bases between. This CDR3 is 13 amino acids long. Germline V CDR1 and CDR2: MDHEN, SYDVKM.

J is TRBJ2-1 and V is TRBV6-1; 9 nucleotides align to TRBD1. The V and J ends lost 8 bases and 5 bases, in that order; junction bases with no gene match: 10. Germline V gene lookup returns CDR1 MNHNS and CDR2 SASEGT. The CDR3 contains 15 residues. Written as DNA, the CDR3 is TGTGCCAGCTGTCAAAGACAGGGGGGTCACAATGAGCAGTTCTTC. Amino acid sequence: CASCQRQGGHNEQFF.

The V call is TRBV6-5, the J call TRBJ2-2, with D maybe TRBD2 (6 bases). The V gene's germline CDR1 is MNHEY and CDR2 SVGAGI. The CDR3 sequence is 16 residues long. Trimming stripped 4 bases from V and 0 bases from J, with 12 bases between. The CDR3 nucleotides read TGTGCCAGCAGTTCCGGCCGGAGGGCGAACACCGGGGAGCTGTTTTTT. This gives the protein CASSSGRRANTGELFF.

The V and J genes are TRBV6-1 and TRBJ1-2; 8 bases line up with TRBD1. From germline, CDR1 is MNHNS and CDR2 SASEGT. The V gene end was trimmed by 6 bases and the J gene end by 2 bases; junction bases not matched to a gene: 5. The length of the CDR3 is 14 residues. CDR3 loop: CASRIGQGNYGYTF. The CDR3 DNA sequence: TGTGCCAGCAGGATAGGACAGGGCAACTATGGCTACACCTTC.

V usage is TRBV11-2 and J usage is TRBJ2-3, with a weak D call TRBD2 (5 bases). V lost 1 base to trimming and J lost 1 base, with 12 bases between them. The CDR3 has 16 residues. CDR1 SGHAT and CDR2 FQNNGV come from the germline V gene. CDR3: CASSLAGIRGTDTQYF. The CDR3 DNA follows: TGTGCCAGCAGCTTAGCCGGGATTAGGGGCACAGATACGCAGTATTTT.

The CDR3 loop is CASSLDITNEKLFF. The CDR3 DNA reads TGCGCCAGCAGCCTTGACATCACTAATGAAAAACTGTTTTTT. The chain couples TRBV5-1 to TRBJ1-4; D is unresolved. CDR1 and CDR2 from the germline V gene are SGHRS and YFSETQ. The CDR3 consists of 14 residues. Trimming stripped 4 bases from V and 2 bases from J, with 9 bases between.

The chain uses TRBV25-1 and TRBJ2-3, with a possible D match to TRBD1 (5 bases). CDR1 MGHDK and CDR2 SYGVNS come from the germline V gene. The CDR3 has 14 amino acids. The V end was cut by 1 base, the J end by 4 bases, with 9 bases between. The CDR3 DNA sequence: TGTGCCAGCAGTGAATGGCAGGGCCCAGATACGCAGTATTTT. Amino acid sequence: CASSEWQGPDTQYF.

The chain joins TRBV7-9 to TRBJ1-2, with D perhaps TRBD1 (5 bases). The CDR3 covers 13 residues. V was pared by 5 bases and J by 3 bases, with 10 bases between. CDR1 and CDR2 (germline): SEHNR, FQNEAQ (reference sequence). CDR3 nucleotides: TGTGCCAGCAGCCGGCGAGGGGACTATGGCTACACCTTC. Its translation: CASSRRGDYGYTF.

The V call is TRBV11-2, the J call TRBJ2-7; a weak D match, TRBD2 (6 bases). Trimming left V 5 bases short and J 0 bases short, with 20 bases between. Germline CDR1 SGHAT, CDR2 FQNNGV. The CDR3 has 17 residues. CDR3 residues: CASSLSAGGRSSYEQYF. The CDR3 nucleotides read TGTGCCAGCAGCCTGTCCGCCGGGGGACGAAGCTCCTACGAGCAGTACTTC.

The rearrangement links TRBV20-1 to TRBJ2-7; unclear D gene. Per germline, CDR1 DFQATT and CDR2 SNEGSKA (reference sequence). Trimming cost V 6 bases and J 3 bases, with 6 bases left between them. This CDR3 comprises 10 residues. In DNA form, the CDR3 reads TGCAGTGCCAACAACTACGAGCAGTACTTC. Translated: CSANNYEQYF.

The V call is TRBV30, the J call TRBJ1-3, with D perhaps TRBD1 (6 bases). The germline CDR1 and CDR2 sequences are GTSNPN and SVGIG (reference sequence). The CDR3 covers 14 residues. Trimming shortened V by 6 bases and J by 0 bases, and 12 bases separated the two germline ends. CDR3 coding DNA: TGTGCCTGCCGGGGGCCGAGCTCTGGAAACACCATATATTTT. It specifies CACRGPSSGNTIYF.

About this clone itself: Other DNA sequences in this specimen translate into the identical CDR3. The chain uses TRBV5-1 and TRBJ2-5; D gene ambiguous. Germline CDR1 SGHRS, CDR2 YFSETQ. Between the trimmed V and J ends, which lost 0 bases and 4 bases, there was a span of 10 bases. The CDR3 covers 14 residues. As DNA, the CDR3 is TGCGCCAGCAGCTTGGAGGGCTTAGGAGAGACCCAGTACTTC. Encoded protein: CASSLEGLGETQYF. Supplemented by reference TRBV5-1 and TRBJ2-5, the full variable domain reads KAGVTQTPRYLIKTRGQQVTLSCSPISGHRSVSWYQQTPGQGLQFLFEYFSETQRNKGNFPGRFSGRQFSNSRSEMNVSTLELGDSALYLCASSLEGLGETQYFGPGTRLLVL.

This clone was detected ten times or more. The chain has TRBV7-6 and TRBJ2-1; TRBD1 might be the D (5 bases). Germline CDR1 SGHVS, CDR2 FNYEAQ. Trimming removed 2 bases from V and 5 bases from J, with 10 bases in between. This CDR3 has 14 residues. The CDR3 region has the DNA TGTGCCAGCAGCTTAAATGGGGCCCACAATGAGCAGTTCTTC. Translating gives CASSLNGAHNEQFF.

This chain joins TRBV4-1 and TRBJ1-3; D is ambiguous. There are 15 residues in the CDR3. V lost 1 base and J 1 base, leaving 8 bases between the germline ends. CDR1 and CDR2 (germline): MGHRA, YSYEKL. The CDR3 DNA reads as TGCGCCAGCAGCCAAGCTCCGGAATCTGGAAACACCATATATTTT. Protein sequence: CASSQAPESGNTIYF.

The genes are TRBV18 and TRBJ2-4, with D tentatively TRBD2 (6 bases). Germline loops: CDR1 KGHSH, CDR2 LQKENI. The CDR3 spans 16 residues. V lost 1 base, J lost 1 base, and 11 bases lay in between. The CDR3 protein is CASSPRAGGAKNIQYF. CDR3 sequence (DNA): TGTGCCAGCTCACCACGAGCTGGAGGGGCCAAAAACATTCAGTACTTC.

This clone was picked up one time. CDR3 region: CASSLDVRQGPMNTEAFF. Here the CDR3 DNA reads TGTGCCAGCAGCTTAGATGTGAGACAGGGTCCTATGAACACTGAAGCTTTCTTT. The gene calls are TRBV7-2 and TRBJ1-1, with 7 bases lining up with TRBD1. Per germline, CDR1 SGHTA and CDR2 FQGNSA. V was pared by 1 base and J by 0 bases, with 11 bases of the junction left unmatched. The CDR3 is made up of 18 amino acids.

The chain couples TRBV28 to TRBJ1-2, with D possibly TRBD1 on 6 matching bases. V was pared by 5 bases and J by 6 bases, with 13 bases between. Germline V gene data show CDR1 as MDHEN and CDR2 as SYDVKM. This CDR3 is built from 13 residues. The CDR3 DNA is TGTGCCAGCAGTCCCGGACAGACGCATGGCTACACCTTC. The encoded protein is CASSPGQTHGYTF.

The V gene is TRBV7-3, the J gene TRBJ2-3; 15 nucleotides agree with TRBD2. V lost 5 bases, J lost 6 bases, and 3 bases stayed unmatched. The germline V gene has CDR1 SGHTA and CDR2 FQGTGA. CDR3 length: 15 amino acids. DNA of the CDR3: TGTGCCAGCAGCCCCGGGACTAGCGGGAGGGATACGCAGTATTTT. Translation gives CASSPGTSGRDTQYF.

CDR3 bases: TGTGCCAGCAGTTCATACAGTGGCAGCACAGATACGCAGTATTTT. Translation: CASSSYSGSTDTQYF. The chain carries TRBV28 and TRBJ2-3, with D hard to call. The CDR3 totals 15 residues. The germline gives CDR1 MDHEN, CDR2 SYDVKM. The V end lost 4 bases, the J end lost 0 bases, and 11 bases lay between the germline ends. Complete variable domain (other parts from reference TRBV28 and TRBJ2-3): DVKVTQSSRYLVKRTGEKVFLECVQDMDHENMFWYRQDPGLGLRLIYFSYDVKMKEKGDIPEGYSVSREKKERFSLILESASTNQTSMYLCASSSYSGSTDTQYFGPGTRLTVL.

V is TRBV4-1 and J is TRBJ1-1; D may be TRBD1 (6 bases). Germline-derived CDR1 and CDR2 are MGHRA and YSYEKL. CDR3 length: 14 residues. V was shortened by 1 base and J by 11 bases, with 17 bases between the two germline ends. CDR3 region: CASSQGGRGLAAFF. The CDR3, as DNA: TGCGCCAGCAGCCAAGGGGGGCGGGGGCTTGCTGCTTTCTTT.

This clone was observed a few times. The rearrangement uses TRBV18 and TRBJ2-2; D unresolved. V was trimmed by 3 bases and J by 4 bases, leaving 6 bases between them. The CDR3 is made up of 13 amino acids. The germline CDR1 and CDR2 sequences are KGHSH and LQKENI. In DNA, the CDR3 is TGTGCCAGCTCACCCGACGGCACCGGGGAGCTGTTTTTT. Translating gives CASSPDGTGELFF.

The CDR3: CASSVTASGSTGELFF. Written as DNA, the CDR3 is TGTGCCAGCAGCGTTACGGCTAGCGGGTCCACCGGGGAGCTGTTTTTT. The V gene is TRBV9, the J gene TRBJ2-2; 8 nucleotides align to TRBD2. The CDR3 spans 16 residues. Germline lookup yields CDR1 SGDLS and CDR2 YYNGEE. The V and J ends lost 2 bases and 4 bases, in that order; junction bases with no gene match: 7.

In regard to this clone: This specimen includes other DNA sequences encoding the same CDR3. V is TRBV18 and J is TRBJ2-5; D possibly corresponds to TRBD2 (6 bases). The germline gives CDR1 KGHSH, CDR2 LQKENI. V was pared by 6 bases and J by 1 base, with 9 bases between. CDR3 length: 13 amino acids. The CDR3 reads CASSPGLQETQYF. CDR3 nucleotides: TGTGCCAGCTCCCCGGGACTCCAAGAGACCCAGTACTTC.